The sequence of this TCR beta chain was determined in a study of T cells in Graves' hyperthyroidism and ophthalmopathy. Whole-study findings and limits: Most thyroid clonotypes expanded above 0.001 were also detected in blood. A model of 13 V-J features distinguished ophthalmopathy from stable hyperthyroidism.

Researchers took RNA transcripts and amplified the TCR beta CDR3 regions from them. During a first-round RT-PCR of the TCR CDR3, the HTBI primer set was used. Via MiXCR, TCRdb re-called the multiplex PCR reads, giving one row per CDR3 protein. Of roughly 580,000 distinct CDR3 sequences in the sample, under 60% were seen once. V lost 5 bases, J lost 2 bases, and 19 bases lay in between. The germline gives CDR1 SGHAT, CDR2 FQNNGV. This CDR3 is 16 amino acids long. Newly diagnosed patients aged 18 to 65 had hyperthyroidism of under 2 months' duration. Clinical symptoms, serum thyroxine, TRAb, thyroid ultrasound and orbital computed tomography established diagnosis. This clonotype occurred a few times. What it binds is unknown.

Sequencing was carried out using peripheral blood or thyroid tissue (not recorded which). The V call is TRBV11-2, the J call TRBJ2-7; a weak D match, TRBD1 (5 bases). The TCR was taken from a woman between 18 and 29 years old with Graves' hyperthyroidism. CDR3 residues: CASSAETVPLTYEQYF. CDR3 sequence (DNA): TGTGCCAGCAGCGCTGAGACAGTACCGTTAACCTACGAGCAGTACTTC.